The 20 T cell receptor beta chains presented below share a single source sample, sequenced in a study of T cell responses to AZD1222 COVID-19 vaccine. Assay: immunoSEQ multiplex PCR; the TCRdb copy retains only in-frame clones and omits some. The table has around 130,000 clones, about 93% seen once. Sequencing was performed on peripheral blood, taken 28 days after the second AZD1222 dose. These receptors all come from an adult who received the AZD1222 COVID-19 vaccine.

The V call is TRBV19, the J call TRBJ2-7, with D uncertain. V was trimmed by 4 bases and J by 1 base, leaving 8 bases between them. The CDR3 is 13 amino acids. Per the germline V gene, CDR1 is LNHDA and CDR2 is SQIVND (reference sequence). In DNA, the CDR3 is TGTGCCAGTAGTACCTCCATTTCCTACGAGCAGTACTTC. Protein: CASSTSISYEQYF.

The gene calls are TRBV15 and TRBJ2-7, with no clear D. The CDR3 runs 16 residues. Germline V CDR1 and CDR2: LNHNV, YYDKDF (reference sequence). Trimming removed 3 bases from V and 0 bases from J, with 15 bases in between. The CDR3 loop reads CATSRARPLSSYEQYF. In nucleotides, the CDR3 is TGTGCCACCAGCAGGGCGAGACCCTTGAGCTCCTACGAGCAGTACTTC.

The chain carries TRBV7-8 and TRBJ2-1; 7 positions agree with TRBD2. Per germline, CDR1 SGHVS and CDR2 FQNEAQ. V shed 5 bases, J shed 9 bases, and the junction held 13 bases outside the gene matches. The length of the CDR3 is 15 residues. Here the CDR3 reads CASSPPGGRSGEQFF. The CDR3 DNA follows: TGTGCCAGCAGCCCCCCCGGCGGGAGAAGTGGTGAGCAGTTCTTC.

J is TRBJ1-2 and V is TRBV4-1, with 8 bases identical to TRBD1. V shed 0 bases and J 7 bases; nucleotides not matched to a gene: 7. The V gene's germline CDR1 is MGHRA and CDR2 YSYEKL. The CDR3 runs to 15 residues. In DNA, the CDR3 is TGCGCCAGCAGCCAAGAAAGGGACAGGCTTGCTGGCTACACCTTC. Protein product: CASSQERDRLAGYTF.

This chain's CDR3 is CASSPPGHPPPYGYTF. Written as DNA, the CDR3 is TGTGCCAGCAGTCCTCCTGGGCACCCACCACCCTATGGCTACACCTTC. The V and J genes are TRBV25-1 and TRBJ1-2; D call uncertain. The CDR3 loop spans 16 amino acids. Between the trimmed V and J ends, which lost 5 bases and 4 bases, there was a span of 20 bases. The germline CDR1 and CDR2 sequences are MGHDK and SYGVNS.

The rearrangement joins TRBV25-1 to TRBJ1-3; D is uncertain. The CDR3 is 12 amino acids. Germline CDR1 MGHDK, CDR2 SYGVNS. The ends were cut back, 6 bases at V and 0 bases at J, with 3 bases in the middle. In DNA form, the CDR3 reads TGTGCCAGCAGGGCCTCTGGAAACACCATATATTTT. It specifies CASRASGNTIYF.

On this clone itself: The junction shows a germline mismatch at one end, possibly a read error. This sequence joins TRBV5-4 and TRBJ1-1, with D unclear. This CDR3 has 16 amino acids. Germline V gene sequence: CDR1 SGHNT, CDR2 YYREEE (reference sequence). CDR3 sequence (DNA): TGTGCCAGCACCTTGTCTGTCGGCGAATTGGGCACTGAAGCTTTCTTT. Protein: CASTLSVGELGTEAFF.

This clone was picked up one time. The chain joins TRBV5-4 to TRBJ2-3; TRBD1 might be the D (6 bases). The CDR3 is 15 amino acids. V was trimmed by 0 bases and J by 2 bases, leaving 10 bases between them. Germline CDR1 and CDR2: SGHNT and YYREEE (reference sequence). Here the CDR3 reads CASSLGQGNTDTQYF. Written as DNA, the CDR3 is TGTGCCAGCAGCTTGGGTCAGGGGAACACAGATACGCAGTATTTT.

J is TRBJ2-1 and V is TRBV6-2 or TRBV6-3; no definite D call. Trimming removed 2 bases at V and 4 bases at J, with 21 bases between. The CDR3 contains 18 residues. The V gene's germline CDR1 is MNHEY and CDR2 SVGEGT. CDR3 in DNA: TGTGCCAGCAGTTACCTATGGGTAGCCCCATCAATTTACAATGAGCAGTTCTTC. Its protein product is CASSYLWVAPSIYNEQFF.

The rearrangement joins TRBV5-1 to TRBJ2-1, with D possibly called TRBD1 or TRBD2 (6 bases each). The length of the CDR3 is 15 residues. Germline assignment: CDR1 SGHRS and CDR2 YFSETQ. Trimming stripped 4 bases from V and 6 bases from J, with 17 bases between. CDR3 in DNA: TGCGCCAGCAGCACGACCCCGGGGGCGGGCAATGAGCAGTTCTTC. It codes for CASSTTPGAGNEQFF.

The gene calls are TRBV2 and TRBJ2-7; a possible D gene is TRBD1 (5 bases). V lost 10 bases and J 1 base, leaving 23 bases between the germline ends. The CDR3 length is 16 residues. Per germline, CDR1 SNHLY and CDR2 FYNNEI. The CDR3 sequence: CATTTAPDRRSYEQYF. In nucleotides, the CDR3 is TGTGCCACCACGACAGCTCCCGACCGCCGATCCTACGAGCAGTACTTC.

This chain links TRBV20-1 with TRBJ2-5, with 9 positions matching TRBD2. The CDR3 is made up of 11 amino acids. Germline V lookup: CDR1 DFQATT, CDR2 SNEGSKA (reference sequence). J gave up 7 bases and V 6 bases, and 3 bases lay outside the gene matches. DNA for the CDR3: TGCAGTGCCTTGACTAGCGGGACCCAGTACTTC. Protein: CSALTSGTQYF.

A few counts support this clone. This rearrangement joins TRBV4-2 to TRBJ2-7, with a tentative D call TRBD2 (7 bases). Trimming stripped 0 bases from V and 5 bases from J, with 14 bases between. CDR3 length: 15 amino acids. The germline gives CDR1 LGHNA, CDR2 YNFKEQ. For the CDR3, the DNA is TGTGCCAGCAGCCAAGAAGGAGGGGGGGCCGACGAGCAGTACTTC. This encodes CASSQEGGGADEQYF.

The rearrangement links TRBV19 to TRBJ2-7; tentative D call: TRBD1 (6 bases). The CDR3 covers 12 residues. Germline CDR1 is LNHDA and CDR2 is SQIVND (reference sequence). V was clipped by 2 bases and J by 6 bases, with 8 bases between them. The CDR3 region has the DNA TGTGCCAGTAGTATAAGAGGGGGCGAGCAGTACTTC. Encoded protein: CASSIRGGEQYF.

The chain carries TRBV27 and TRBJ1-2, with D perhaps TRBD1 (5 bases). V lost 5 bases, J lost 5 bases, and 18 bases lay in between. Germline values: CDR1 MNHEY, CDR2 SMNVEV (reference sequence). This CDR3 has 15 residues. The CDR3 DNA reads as TGTGCCAGCAGTCCCGCGGTTGGGGGATATTATGGCTACACCTTC. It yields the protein CASSPAVGGYYGYTF.

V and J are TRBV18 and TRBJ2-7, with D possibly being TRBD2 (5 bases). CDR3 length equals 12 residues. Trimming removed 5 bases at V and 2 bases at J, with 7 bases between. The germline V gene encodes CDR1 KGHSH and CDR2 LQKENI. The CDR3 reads CASSTGTYEQYF. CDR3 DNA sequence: TGTGCCAGCTCAACGGGGACCTACGAGCAGTACTTC. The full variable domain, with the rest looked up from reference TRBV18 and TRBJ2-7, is NAGVMQNPRHLVRRRGQEARLRCSPMKGHSHVYWYRQLPEEGLKFMVYLQKENIIDESGMPKERFSAEFPKEGPSILRIQQVVRGDSAAYFCASSTGTYEQYFGPGTRLTVT.

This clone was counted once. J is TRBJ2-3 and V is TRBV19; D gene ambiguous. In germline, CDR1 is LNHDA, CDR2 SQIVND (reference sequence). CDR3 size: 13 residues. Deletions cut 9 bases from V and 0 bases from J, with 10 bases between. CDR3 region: CASRAPSTDTQYF. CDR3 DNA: TGTGCCAGCCGGGCCCCAAGCACAGATACGCAGTATTTT.

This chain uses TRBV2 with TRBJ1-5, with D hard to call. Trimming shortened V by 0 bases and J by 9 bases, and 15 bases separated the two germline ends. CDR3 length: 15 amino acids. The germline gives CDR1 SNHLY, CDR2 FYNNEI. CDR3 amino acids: CASSEALRGKRPQHF. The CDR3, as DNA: TGTGCCAGCAGTGAAGCGCTTCGGGGAAAAAGGCCCCAGCATTTT.

CDR3 coding DNA: TGTGCCAGCAGCTTCAAGACAGGGGGCTCCTACGAGCAGTACTTC. Encoded protein: CASSFKTGGSYEQYF. The chain uses TRBV7-9 and TRBJ2-7; 9 bases are a match to TRBD1. The germline gives CDR1 SEHNR, CDR2 FQNEAQ (reference sequence). CDR3 size: 15 residues. The J segment lost 0 bases and the V segment lost 3 bases, leaving 3 bases of the junction unmatched.

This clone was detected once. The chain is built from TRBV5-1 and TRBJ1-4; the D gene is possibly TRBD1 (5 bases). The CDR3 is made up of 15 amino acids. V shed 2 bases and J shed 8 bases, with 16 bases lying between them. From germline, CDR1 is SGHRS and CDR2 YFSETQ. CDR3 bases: TGCGCCAGCAGCTTCGACCTCAGGGAGCACGAAAAACTGTTTTTT. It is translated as CASSFDLREHEKLFF.